The TCR beta chain under discussion was sequenced for a study of blood T cell repertoires in COVID-19. Study at large: Sites in the United States, Italy and Spain provided acute and convalescent COVID-19 samples.

Here immunoSEQ multiplex PCR was the method, and the copy in TCRdb shows in-frame clones only, minus some. Of under 350,000 clones in the sample, approximately 92% were seen once. The germline gives CDR1 SEHNR, CDR2 FQNEAQ (reference sequence). V was trimmed by 5 bases and J by 9 bases, leaving 10 bases between them. The CDR3 loop spans 11 amino acids. Sequencing was performed on peripheral blood. The V gene is TRBV7-9, the J gene TRBJ1-2; tentatively, D is TRBD1 (6 bases). The receptor was isolated from a woman in her thirties with COVID-19, enrolled during active disease. The CDR3 spells CASSRGQRYTF. CDR3 nucleotides: TGTGCCAGCAGCCGTGGACAGCGCTACACCTTC.